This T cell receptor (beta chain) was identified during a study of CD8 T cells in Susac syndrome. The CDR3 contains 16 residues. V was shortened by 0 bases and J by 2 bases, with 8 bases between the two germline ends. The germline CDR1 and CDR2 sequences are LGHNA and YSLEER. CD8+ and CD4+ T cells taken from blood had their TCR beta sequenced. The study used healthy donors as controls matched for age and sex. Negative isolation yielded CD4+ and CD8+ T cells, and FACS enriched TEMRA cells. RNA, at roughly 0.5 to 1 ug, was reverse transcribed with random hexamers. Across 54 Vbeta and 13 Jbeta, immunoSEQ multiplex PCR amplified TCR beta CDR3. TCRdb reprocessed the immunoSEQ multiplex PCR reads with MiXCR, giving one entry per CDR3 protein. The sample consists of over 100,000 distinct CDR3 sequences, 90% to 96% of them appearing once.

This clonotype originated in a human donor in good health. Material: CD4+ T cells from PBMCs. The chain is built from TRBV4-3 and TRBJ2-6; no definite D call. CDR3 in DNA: TGCGCCAGCAGCCAAGATCCCGTACCTGGGGCCAACGTCCTGACTTTC. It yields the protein CASSQDPVPGANVLTF.